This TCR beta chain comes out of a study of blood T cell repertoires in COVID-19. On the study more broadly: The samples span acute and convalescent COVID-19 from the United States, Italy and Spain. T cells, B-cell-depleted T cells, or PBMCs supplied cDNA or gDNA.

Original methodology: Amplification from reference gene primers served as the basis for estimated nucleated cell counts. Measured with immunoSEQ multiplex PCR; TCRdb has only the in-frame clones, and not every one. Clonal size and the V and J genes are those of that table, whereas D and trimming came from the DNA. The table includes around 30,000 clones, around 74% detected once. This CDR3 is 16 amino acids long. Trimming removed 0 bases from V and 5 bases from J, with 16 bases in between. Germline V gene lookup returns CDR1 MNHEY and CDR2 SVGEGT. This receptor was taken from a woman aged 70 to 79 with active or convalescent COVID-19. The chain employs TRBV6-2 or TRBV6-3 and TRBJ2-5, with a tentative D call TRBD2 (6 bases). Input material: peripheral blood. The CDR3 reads CASSYSSSLTSETQYF. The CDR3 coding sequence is TGTGCCAGCAGTTACTCGAGTTCGTTGACTAGTGAGACCCAGTACTTC.